This T cell receptor beta chain was sequenced during a study of a mutant IDH1 vaccine in newly diagnosed glioma. Whole-study context: Vaccine dosing followed radiotherapy by 4-6 weeks, or accompanied temozolomide cycles.

The repertoire was sequenced with immunoSEQ multiplex PCR; TCRdb's copy has only in-frame clones and lacks some. The table records 100,000 to 120,000 clones, around 90% of them present only once. Time point denoted: week 11, during vaccination. It was 300 ug of mutant IDH1 20-mer peptide that made up each vaccine dose, given with topical imiquimod. The donors had new WHO grade 3 or 4 astrocytomas; these were IDH1-mutant and ATRX-lost. Turning to this clone: Its antigen is still unknown.

The CDR3 spans 14 residues. V was clipped by 2 bases and J by 2 bases, with 11 bases between them. The germline gives CDR1 SGHDT, CDR2 YYEEEE. This chain connects TRBV5-6 to TRBJ2-7, with D possibly being TRBD2 (5 bases). The sequence was collected from a woman aged 50 to 60 with glioma. Specimen: PBMCs, collected from a glioma patient whose treatment included an IDH1 peptide vaccine. DNA for the CDR3: TGTGCCAGCAGCTTATCAGCGGTCCCCTACGAGCAGTACTTC. Its translation is CASSLSAVPYEQYF.